The entry below describes one T cell receptor (beta chain). Produced via immunoSEQ multiplex PCR; TCRdb's table is partial and in-frame only. The profile covers about 92,000 clones, with approximately 88% appearing a single time and around 3% taken by the ten largest. This sample stems from a study of T cell responses to AZD1222 COVID-19 vaccine. Trimming at V came to 5 bases and at J to 1 base, leaving 14 bases not matched to a gene. The CDR3 has 18 residues. CDR1 is SGDLS and CDR2 is YYNGEE in the germline V gene. This TCR derives from an adult in good health. Specimen: peripheral blood, collected on day 0 of AZD1222 vaccination. The V gene is TRBV9, the J gene TRBJ2-7, with 11 nucleotides matching TRBD2. CDR3 coding DNA: TGTGCCAGCAGAAACAGTAATAGCGGGAGGGCCCGGTCCTACGAGCAGTACTTC. Translation: CASRNSNSGRARSYEQYF.